These T cell receptor beta chains were read from a single sample in a study of molecular identifiers for immune sequencing clone quantification. TCRdb passed the PCR reads through MiXCR, listing each CDR3 protein once. The sample carries about 640,000 distinct CDR3 sequences, 15% to 20% recorded once. The sample taken for sequencing was naive CD8+ T cells from blood, with Jurkat cell RNA spiked in. The source is a human donor in good health. Some libraries in this study had Jurkat cell RNA spiked in. Each CDR3 is given with its conserved first and last residue. The order of the fields is clone size, J gene, V gene, D gene, CDR3 protein, CDR3 DNA. A D gene is named only where the DNA matches it firmly. Not every row has a clone size; where given, it reads once, few, many or a size class.

clone_size: few
j_call: TRBJ2-5
v_call: TRBV4-1
d_call: TRBD1
cdr3_aa: CASSQGVGTEETQYF
cdr3_nt: TGCGCCAGCAGCCAAGGTGTGGGGACAGAAGAGACCCAGTACTTC

clone_size: many
j_call: TRBJ2-1
v_call: TRBV7-2
d_call: TRBD2
cdr3_aa: CASSLDLGLSSYNEQFF
cdr3_nt: TGTGCCAGCAGCTTAGATTTGGGACTAAGCTCCTACAATGAGCAGTTCTTC

clone_size: many
j_call: TRBJ1-1
v_call: TRBV12-3/TRBV12-4
d_call: TRBD1
cdr3_aa: CASSLQGATDTEAFF
cdr3_nt: TGTGCCAGCAGTCTACAGGGGGCTACTGACACTGAAGCTTTCTTT

clone_size: many
j_call: TRBJ1-1
v_call: TRBV30
d_call: NA
cdr3_aa: CAWSVMGNTEAFF
cdr3_nt: TGTGCCTGGAGTGTGATGGGAAACACTGAAGCTTTCTTT

clone_size: NA
j_call: TRBJ2-1
v_call: TRBV28
d_call: NA
cdr3_aa: CASSFRGRVNEQFF
cdr3_nt: TGTGCCAGCAGTTTTCGGGGCAGGGTCAATGAGCAGTTCTTC

clone_size: few
j_call: TRBJ2-1
v_call: TRBV20-1
d_call: NA
cdr3_aa: CSARGPGERSYNEQFF
cdr3_nt: TGCAGTGCTAGAGGCCCCGGCGAGCGTTCCTACAATGAGCAGTTCTTC

clone_size: NA
j_call: TRBJ2-5
v_call: TRBV13
d_call: NA
cdr3_aa: CASSLGGELQETQYF
cdr3_nt: TGTGCCAGCAGCTTAGGGGGGGAACTACAAGAGACCCAGTACTTC

clone_size: NA
j_call: TRBJ1-1
v_call: TRBV12-3/TRBV12-4
d_call: TRBD1
cdr3_aa: CASGPTGTDNEAFF
cdr3_nt: TGTGCCAGCGGCCCCACCGGGACAGATAATGAAGCTTTCTTT

clone_size: many
j_call: TRBJ2-1
v_call: TRBV30
d_call: NA
cdr3_aa: CAWSTDEQFF
cdr3_nt: TGTGCCTGGAGTACCGATGAGCAGTTCTTC

clone_size: NA
j_call: TRBJ2-1
v_call: TRBV11-2
d_call: NA
cdr3_aa: CASSLGTLTHEQFF
cdr3_nt: TGTGCCAGCAGCTTAGGGACTCTAACTCATGAGCAGTTCTTC

clone_size: many
j_call: TRBJ2-3
v_call: TRBV30
d_call: TRBD1
cdr3_aa: CAWSAVTGADTQYF
cdr3_nt: TGTGCCTGGAGTGCCGTGACAGGGGCAGATACGCAGTATTTT

clone_size: many
j_call: TRBJ2-7
v_call: TRBV29-1
d_call: NA
cdr3_aa: CSVLTGPGSYEQYF
cdr3_nt: TGCAGCGTCCTCACCGGGCCTGGGAGCTACGAGCAGTACTTC

clone_size: many
j_call: TRBJ2-7
v_call: TRBV6-2/TRBV6-3
d_call: TRBD2
cdr3_aa: CASLHHSGRPTYEQYF
cdr3_nt: TGTGCCAGCCTTCATCATAGCGGGAGACCGACCTACGAGCAGTACTTC

clone_size: NA
j_call: TRBJ2-7
v_call: TRBV27
d_call: NA
cdr3_aa: CAGSPDGSEQYF
cdr3_nt: TGTGCCGGCAGTCCAGACGGGAGCGAGCAGTACTTC

clone_size: many
j_call: TRBJ2-1
v_call: TRBV7-2
d_call: TRBD2
cdr3_aa: CASSLWETSGLDNEQFF
cdr3_nt: TGTGCCAGCAGCCTATGGGAGACTAGCGGGCTGGACAATGAGCAGTTCTTC

clone_size: few
j_call: TRBJ2-1
v_call: TRBV19
d_call: NA
cdr3_aa: CASSRDLGPNNEQFF
cdr3_nt: TGTGCCAGTAGTAGGGACCTGGGACCCAACAATGAGCAGTTCTTC

clone_size: few
j_call: TRBJ2-5
v_call: TRBV20-1
d_call: TRBD2
cdr3_aa: CSALASGGKETQYF
cdr3_nt: TGCAGTGCTCTGGCGAGCGGGGGTAAAGAGACCCAGTACTTC

clone_size: few
j_call: TRBJ2-5
v_call: TRBV3-2
d_call: NA
cdr3_aa: CASSQEDRGPKETQYF
cdr3_nt: TGTGCCAGCAGCCAAGAGGACAGGGGGCCTAAGGAGACCCAGTACTTC

clone_size: many
j_call: TRBJ1-1
v_call: TRBV7-9
d_call: NA
cdr3_aa: CASSPVTGDTEAFF
cdr3_nt: TGTGCCAGCAGCCCAGTGACGGGGGACACTGAAGCTTTCTTT

clone_size: many
j_call: TRBJ1-1
v_call: TRBV2
d_call: NA
cdr3_aa: CASSGTLVISPNTEAFF
cdr3_nt: TGTGCCAGCAGTGGTACCCTCGTGATTAGCCCGAACACTGAAGCTTTCTTT

clone_size: many
j_call: TRBJ2-7
v_call: TRBV10-3
d_call: TRBD1
cdr3_aa: CAISAGTDKSSYEQYF
cdr3_nt: TGTGCCATCAGCGCCGGGACAGATAAAAGCTCCTACGAGCAGTACTTC

clone_size: many
j_call: TRBJ2-2
v_call: TRBV6-2/TRBV6-3
d_call: NA
cdr3_aa: CASSYSPTRDTGELFF
cdr3_nt: TGTGCCAGCAGTTACTCACCAACGCGAGACACCGGGGAGCTGTTTTTT

clone_size: few
j_call: TRBJ1-2
v_call: TRBV4-3
d_call: NA
cdr3_aa: CASSQEYRTNYGYTF
cdr3_nt: TGCGCCAGCAGCCAAGAATACAGAACCAACTATGGCTACACCTTC

clone_size: NA
j_call: TRBJ1-5
v_call: TRBV27
d_call: NA
cdr3_aa: CASSKQGGNQPRHF
cdr3_nt: TGTGCCAGCAGCAAACAGGGCGGCAATCAGCCCCGGCATTTT

clone_size: few
j_call: TRBJ1-4
v_call: TRBV12-3/TRBV12-4
d_call: NA
cdr3_aa: CASSTPTDAGEKLFF
cdr3_nt: TGTGCCAGCAGTACCCCGACAGACGCCGGGGAAAAACTGTTTTTT

clone_size: many
j_call: TRBJ2-5
v_call: TRBV6-2/TRBV6-3
d_call: NA
cdr3_aa: CASSYENVQETQYF
cdr3_nt: TGTGCCAGCAGTTACGAAAACGTACAAGAGACCCAGTACTTC

clone_size: many
j_call: TRBJ2-7
v_call: TRBV7-9
d_call: NA
cdr3_aa: CASSLSALNDEQYF
cdr3_nt: TGTGCCAGCAGCTTATCCGCCCTGAACGACGAGCAGTACTTC

clone_size: NA
j_call: TRBJ1-5
v_call: TRBV28
d_call: NA
cdr3_aa: CASSSSGDQPQHF
cdr3_nt: TGTGCCAGCAGTTCAAGTGGGGATCAGCCCCAGCATTTT

clone_size: NA
j_call: TRBJ2-3
v_call: TRBV20-1
d_call: TRBD2
cdr3_aa: CSADFGLAGGPVFTDTQCF
cdr3_nt: TGCAGTGCCGACTTCGGACTAGCGGGAGGGCCTGTGTTTACAGATACGCAGTGTTTT

clone_size: many
j_call: TRBJ2-7
v_call: TRBV6-2/TRBV6-3
d_call: NA
cdr3_aa: CASSKPGYEQYF
cdr3_nt: TGTGCCAGCAGTAAGCCGGGATACGAGCAGTACTTC

clone_size: NA
j_call: TRBJ1-1
v_call: TRBV11-2
d_call: NA
cdr3_aa: CASSFEGEAFF
cdr3_nt: TGTGCCAGCAGCTTTGAGGGTGAAGCTTTCTTT

clone_size: many
j_call: TRBJ1-1
v_call: TRBV6-2/TRBV6-3
d_call: NA
cdr3_aa: CASSHHHYTEAFF
cdr3_nt: TGTGCCAGCAGCCACCACCACTACACTGAAGCTTTCTTT

clone_size: NA
j_call: TRBJ2-7
v_call: TRBV29-1
d_call: TRBD1
cdr3_aa: CSVYGQGAYEQYF
cdr3_nt: TGCAGCGTATACGGACAGGGGGCATACGAGCAGTACTTC

clone_size: many
j_call: TRBJ1-5
v_call: TRBV28
d_call: NA
cdr3_aa: CATQGSNQPQHF
cdr3_nt: TGTGCCACCCAGGGTAGCAATCAGCCCCAGCATTTT

clone_size: many
j_call: TRBJ1-1
v_call: TRBV7-9
d_call: TRBD1
cdr3_aa: CASSLARDSYTEAFF
cdr3_nt: TGTGCCAGCAGCTTAGCCCGGGACAGCTACACTGAAGCTTTCTTT

clone_size: many
j_call: TRBJ1-1
v_call: TRBV6-6
d_call: TRBD1
cdr3_aa: CASSSKIGQGAPAGAFF
cdr3_nt: TGTGCCAGCAGTTCGAAAATAGGACAGGGGGCGCCGGCAGGAGCTTTCTTT